Listed below are T cell receptor beta chains from one sample, sequenced in a study of control samples from healthy donors and cancer patients. The assay was immunoSEQ multiplex PCR, and TCRdb's table has in-frame clones only and misses some. The repertoire holds 46,000 or so clones, about 92% seen once, with approximately 0.8% in the top ten. The sequenced sample was PBMCs. All receptors derive from a man younger than 40 with colorectal cancer. CDR3s include the opening cysteine and the closing phenylalanine or tryptophan. A D gene is named only where the DNA matches it firmly. Size tells how often a clone was seen (once, few, many) or the class of an expanded clone, and some rows leave it out.

V gene	CDR3 length	J gene	D gene	clone size	CDR3 DNA	CDR3 protein
TRBV2	15	TRBJ2-1	NA	few	TGTGCCAGCAGGCAAGGGGTTAACGCCTACAATGAGCAGTTCTTC	CASRQGVNAYNEQFF
TRBV7-2	14	TRBJ2-5	NA	NA	TGTGCCAGCAGCTCGGGACGGTTCCAAGAGACCCAGTACTTC	CASSSGRFQETQYF
TRBV6-2/TRBV6-3	15	TRBJ2-7	TRBD1	NA	TGTGCCAGCAGTTACTCGACAGGGAGATCCTACGAGCAGTACTTC	CASSYSTGRSYEQYF
TRBV4-1	18	TRBJ1-1	NA	NA	TGCGCCAGCAGCCAAGATTTGAGGGACGGTTACATGAACACTGAAGCTTTCTTT	CASSQDLRDGYMNTEAFF
TRBV12-3/TRBV12-4	13	TRBJ2-1	TRBD1	NA	TGTGCCAGCAGTCTCAGGGGGCAGGATGAGCAGTTCTTC	CASSLRGQDEQFF
TRBV7-2	15	TRBJ1-2	TRBD1	NA	TGTGCCAGCAGCCCTCGGACAGGGAACGGCTATGGCTACACCTTC	CASSPRTGNGYGYTF
TRBV14	15	TRBJ1-4	TRBD1	NA	TGTGCCAGCAGTCGCTCAGGGGGCATCAATGAAAAACTGTTTTTT	CASSRSGGINEKLFF
TRBV15	15	TRBJ2-3	NA	NA	TGTGCCACCAGCAGAGATTACCAGGGGAAAGATACGCAGTATTTT	CATSRDYQGKDTQYF
TRBV19	14	TRBJ2-2	NA	NA	TGTGCCAGTAGTCTCTACACGTACACCGGGGAGCTGTTTTTT	CASSLYTYTGELFF
TRBV2	14	TRBJ1-2	NA	NA	TGTGCCAGCAGTGAAGACAGGGATCGGGTCGGCTACACCTTC	CASSEDRDRVGYTF
TRBV3-1/TRBV3-2	16	TRBJ2-6	NA	NA	TGTGCCAGCAGCCGACCGGTCCACTCTGGGGCCAACGTCCTGACTTTC	CASSRPVHSGANVLTF
TRBV5-1	15	TRBJ2-3	NA	NA	TGCGCCAGCAGCTTGGAACAGATTAGCACAGATACGCAGTATTTT	CASSLEQISTDTQYF
TRBV29-1	17	TRBJ2-6	TRBD1	NA	TGCAGCGTTGAAGCCCTAGACAGGGTGTCCGGGGCCAACGTCCTGACTTTC	CSVEALDRVSGANVLTF
TRBV9	13	TRBJ2-1	NA	NA	TGTGCCAGCAGCGTCTGGGACTTTGATGAGCAGTTCTTC	CASSVWDFDEQFF
TRBV11-2	15	TRBJ1-3	NA	NA	TGTGCCAGCAGCCTTGCTTATAACTCTGGAAACACCATATATTTT	CASSLAYNSGNTIYF
TRBV24-1	12	TRBJ1-5	NA	NA	TGTGCCACCAGTGATGCTAATCAGCCCCAGCATTTT	CATSDANQPQHF
TRBV10-3	15	TRBJ2-2	NA	few	TGTGCCATCAGTGATCCGGACAGGAACACCGGGGAGCTGTTTTTT	CAISDPDRNTGELFF
TRBV19	14	TRBJ1-6	TRBD1	NA	TGTGCCAGTACCCGGACAGGGGGGAATTCACCCCTCCACTTT	CASTRTGGNSPLHF
TRBV7-6	13	TRBJ1-1	NA	once	TGTGCCAGCAGCTTAGGGGGGCCTGCGAAAGCTTTCTTT	CASSLGGPAKAFF
TRBV5-4	16	TRBJ2-1	TRBD2	NA	TGTGCCAGCAGACCCCGACTAGCGGGGGGGTTCGATGAGCAGTTCTTC	CASRPRLAGGFDEQFF
TRBV6-4	12	TRBJ2-7	NA	NA	TGTGCCAGCAGAGGGGGGGCGGGAGAGCAGTACTTC	CASRGGAGEQYF
TRBV6-5	14	TRBJ2-7	TRBD2	NA	TGTGCCAGCAGTCCTCCCAGCGGGGTGGAGAAGCAGTACTTC	CASSPPSGVEKQYF
TRBV30	13	TRBJ1-2	NA	NA	TGTGCCTGGAGGCCCAAACGACAGTTTGGCTACACCTTC	CAWRPKRQFGYTF
TRBV5-1	16	TRBJ1-3	NA	NA	TGCGCCAGCAGCTTGGCCTTAGGGGGATCTGGAAACACCATATATTTT	CASSLALGGSGNTIYF
TRBV7-9	16	TRBJ2-7	TRBD2	NA	TGTGCCAGCAGCTTAGTTGGCGGGAGTTGGGACTACGAGCAGTACTTC	CASSLVGGSWDYEQYF
TRBV13	16	TRBJ2-6	NA	NA	TGTGCCAGCAGCTTAGAGGGGGACCGTGCAGCCAACGTCCTGACTTTC	CASSLEGDRAANVLTF
TRBV19	16	TRBJ1-5	TRBD1	NA	TGTGCCAGTAGTTACCCTGGACAGGGATCGAATCAGCCCCAGCATTTT	CASSYPGQGSNQPQHF
TRBV10-3	15	TRBJ1-5	TRBD1	few	TGTGCCATCAGGGGTGACAGGGCCCCGAATCAGCCCCAGCATTTT	CAIRGDRAPNQPQHF
TRBV5-1	14	TRBJ1-1	NA	NA	TGCGCCAGCAGCTTGGACGGACATAACACTGAAGCTTTCTTT	CASSLDGHNTEAFF
TRBV12-3/TRBV12-4	13	TRBJ1-2	TRBD1	NA	TGTGCCAGCAGTTACAGGACAGGCTATGGCTACACCTTC	CASSYRTGYGYTF
TRBV6-5	12	TRBJ1-6	NA	once	TGTGCCAGCAGTTTGGGTAATTCACCCCTCCACTTT	CASSLGNSPLHF
TRBV6-5	12	TRBJ1-2	NA	NA	TGTGCCAGATACCGCAGGGAAGATGGCTACACCTTC	CARYRREDGYTF
TRBV4-2	16	TRBJ1-2	TRBD1	NA	TGTGCCAGCAGCCAAGATCGAATGGGGACAGCCTATGGCTACACCTTC	CASSQDRMGTAYGYTF
TRBV4-3	14	TRBJ1-1	NA	NA	TGCGCCAGCAGCCAAGATGGGGGGAACACTGAAGCTTTCTTT	CASSQDGGNTEAFF
TRBV5-4	17	TRBJ1-5	TRBD1	NA	TGTGCCAGCAGCATACAGGGGATCCAAGCCGGCAATCAGCCCCAGCATTTT	CASSIQGIQAGNQPQHF
TRBV6-4	19	TRBJ2-3	TRBD2	NA	TGTGCCAGCAGTGAAAGTGTGGCTAGCGGGGGGGCCGGTGGAGATACGCAGTATTTT	CASSESVASGGAGGDTQYF
TRBV6-5	13	TRBJ1-1	NA	NA	TGTGCCACCCGGACAGCCTTGGGGACTGAAGCTTTCTTT	CATRTALGTEAFF
TRBV7-2	12	TRBJ1-1	NA	NA	TGTGCCAGCAGCTTAGGGAAGGGAGAAGCTTTCTTT	CASSLGKGEAFF
TRBV5-1	14	TRBJ1-2	NA	NA	TGCGCCAGCAGCGGTCTGACGTCCTTGAATGGCTACACCTTC	CASSGLTSLNGYTF
TRBV5-6	14	TRBJ1-1	NA	NA	TGTGCCAGCAGCTTGGACAGCGGGAACACTGAAGCTTTCTTT	CASSLDSGNTEAFF
TRBV18	16	TRBJ2-3	TRBD2	NA	TGTGCCAGCTCACCACGGGCTAGCGGGGTCACAGATACGCAGTATTTT	CASSPRASGVTDTQYF
TRBV7-9	11	TRBJ2-3	NA	NA	TGTGCCAGCAACCTGAGAGATACGCAGTATTTT	CASNLRDTQYF
TRBV10-3	15	TRBJ2-3	TRBD2	NA	TGTGCCATCAGTGAACAAGCGGGGGGGCGAGATACGCAGTATTTT	CAISEQAGGRDTQYF
TRBV7-9	13	TRBJ1-1	NA	NA	TGTGCCAGCAGCTTGATAGACGGTATAGAAGCTTTCTTT	CASSLIDGIEAFF
TRBV14	14	TRBJ1-1	NA	NA	TGTGCCAGCAGCCAAGGTGCGGGGAACACTGAAGCTTTCTTT	CASSQGAGNTEAFF
TRBV10-2	12	TRBJ2-5	NA	NA	TGCGCCAGCAGTGAACAGGTGGAGACCCAGTACTTC	CASSEQVETQYF
TRBV6-5	12	TRBJ1-4	NA	NA	TGTGCCAGCAGTCGGGGGTATGAAAAACTGTTTTTT	CASSRGYEKLFF
TRBV6-2/TRBV6-3	17	TRBJ1-1	NA	NA	TGTGCCAGCAGTTTCCGATCTCCGACATCCGCGAACACTGAAGCTTTCTTT	CASSFRSPTSANTEAFF
TRBV4-1	15	TRBJ2-3	NA	NA	TGCGCCAGCAGCCAAGGGGGGAGGCGAGCAGATACGCAGTATTTT	CASSQGGRRADTQYF
TRBV19	15	TRBJ1-3	NA	NA	TGTGCCAGTAGTATCGGACCGACCTCTGGAAACACCATATATTTT	CASSIGPTSGNTIYF
TRBV9	16	TRBJ1-3	NA	NA	TGTGCCAGCAGCGTACGTACCATGGCATCTGGAAACACCATATATTTT	CASSVRTMASGNTIYF
TRBV2	15	TRBJ2-2	NA	once	TGTGCCAGCAGGGCTGGCCAGGGGTACACCGGGGAGCTGTTTTTT	CASRAGQGYTGELFF
TRBV30	15	TRBJ1-3	NA	once	TGTGCCTGGGAGCCGAACTTGATGCCTGGAAACACCATATATTTT	CAWEPNLMPGNTIYF